The clone carrying this TCR beta chain was counted many times. The entry originates in a study of spatial heterogeneity in lung cancer. The CDR3 sequence is 13 residues long. Germline loops: CDR1 SGHVS, CDR2 FNYEAQ. V lost 5 bases to trimming and J lost 5 bases, with 10 bases between them. Time point in this sample: sample taken at primary tumor resection. Whole RNA obtained from tumor, nontumor lung or frozen PBMC underwent sequencing without sorting. TCRdb ran MiXCR on the 5' RACE reads and lists one entry per CDR3 protein. The table has fewer than 9,500 distinct CDR3 sequences, around 8.9% seen once.

The input for sequencing was normal lung tissue next to the tumor, taken at surgery. V is TRBV7-6 and J is TRBJ2-1, with unresolved D. This receptor was taken from a male donor with early-stage non-small cell lung cancer. The CDR3, as DNA: TGTGCCAGCAGCCTAACCTATAACAATGAGCAGTTCTTC. It specifies CASSLTYNNEQFF.